The source of this T cell receptor beta chain is a study of identical twins. The study's findings and limits: Models underestimated how often monozygotic twins shared out-of-frame TCR alpha. In zero-insertion analyses, partial confounding could arise from invariant MAIT and iNKT cells.

Comment on this clonotype: The antigen remains unidentified.

Everyone who gave samples was a healthy Caucasian. The germline V gene has CDR1 SGHRS and CDR2 YFSETQ. This CDR3 has 17 residues. V was clipped by 0 bases and J by 1 base; unmatched bases: 7. TCRdb redid the calling of the 5' RACE reads with MiXCR, one entry per CDR3 protein. The profile shows around 250,000 distinct CDR3 sequences, about 13% of them singletons. The same specimen was also included in a second study, on yellow fever vaccine responses in identical twins.

The V call is TRBV5-1, the J call TRBJ2-1; 7 bases are shared with TRBD1. The sequence came from a woman under 30 in good health. Sequencing input: memory (CD45RO+) T cells sorted from blood. The CDR3, as DNA: TGCGCCAGCAGCTTGGGGACAGGCAGAAGGTCCTACAATGAGCAGTTCTTC. Translation gives CASSLGTGRRSYNEQFF.